The T cell receptor beta chain under discussion was sequenced for a study of blood T cell repertoires in COVID-19. Study context: Samples taken during acute and convalescent COVID-19 were collected in the United States, Italy and Spain. From T cells, B-cell-depleted T cells, or PBMCs came the material, which was cDNA or gDNA.

The Seattle site enrolled patients during active infection and followed them longitudinally. From germline, CDR1 is SEHNR and CDR2 FQNEAQ (reference sequence). J lost 0 bases, V lost 4 bases, and 11 bases had no gene match. This CDR3 region has 18 residues. In the original analysis: From reference gene primer amplification, estimates of nucleated cell counts were derived. Libraries were prepared by immunoSEQ multiplex PCR; TCRdb keeps only in-frame clonotypes and omits some of them. That table is the source of V, J and clone size, and D and trimming were worked out from the DNA. The table has about 220,000 clones, 82% seen once.

V and J are TRBV7-9 and TRBJ1-4; TRBD1 matches 7 bases. This sequence was found in a woman over 75 with COVID-19, enrolled during active disease. What was sequenced was peripheral blood. In nucleotides, the CDR3 is TGTGCCAGCAGCTATAGGACCGGGACAGTTGCAACTAATGAAAAACTGTTTTTT. Translated, it gives CASSYRTGTVATNEKLFF.